This T cell receptor beta chain was documented in a study of T cell changes during pregnancy in multiple sclerosis. V was shortened by 3 bases and J by 2 bases, with 17 bases between the two germline ends. Per the germline V gene, CDR1 is MNHEY and CDR2 is SMNVEV (reference sequence). CDR3 size: 16 residues. Assay: immunoSEQ multiplex PCR; the TCRdb copy retains only in-frame clones and omits some. Of under 55,000 clones in the sample, approximately 91% were seen once. The rearrangement uses TRBV27 and TRBJ2-7; the D gene could be TRBD1 or TRBD2 (5 bases each). Specimen: PBMCs (not recorded whether the cells were cultured). The TCR sequence derives from a female donor with multiple sclerosis, enrolled in a pregnancy study. The CDR3 DNA reads TGTGCCAGCAGTTTGCTAAAAGGGACCTCAACCTACGAGCAGTACTTC. This codes for CASSLLKGTSTYEQYF.